This T cell receptor beta chain derives from a study of T-cell reconstitution after alpha-beta-depleted transplantation in children. Points from the study as a whole: Surviving thymic progenitors and recipient T cells were the source of high TCRbeta diversity at day 60 in some patients. At the one-year point after transplant, T-cell counts and TCRbeta diversity were found to come mostly from T cells that had been newly produced.

About this clonotype itself: Its target is unknown.

This CDR3 comprises 17 residues. V trimming: 0 bases; J trimming: 6 bases; junction bases outside the gene matches: 8. Germline CDR1 and CDR2: SEHNR and FQNEAQ (reference sequence). A library of TCRbeta sequences, prepared with unique molecular identifiers, was generated. Via MiXCR, TCRdb re-called the PCR reads, giving one row per CDR3 protein. The table has approximately 520,000 distinct CDR3 sequences, approximately 10% seen once. The clonotype comes from a female patient aged 2-9 years who had a stem cell transplant for aplastic anemia, so the T cells may come from the graft donor. Sequenced here: PBMCs, mostly from graft donor cells, sampled 180 days after TCRalphabeta/CD19-depleted stem cell transplant. The chain is built from TRBV7-9 and TRBJ1-5; the match to TRBD1 covers 10 bases. CDR3 sequence: CASSLASGQGFAQPQHF. The CDR3 DNA reads as TGTGCCAGCAGCTTAGCGTCGGGACAGGGGTTTGCTCAGCCCCAGCATTTT.